This TCR beta chain was sequenced for a study of blood T cell repertoires in COVID-19. The overall study: The samples span acute and convalescent COVID-19 from the United States, Italy and Spain.

The CDR3 runs 16 residues. The germline V gene encodes CDR1 SGHAT and CDR2 FQNNGV. Trimming shortened V by 5 bases and J by 2 bases, and 19 bases separated the two germline ends. Measured with immunoSEQ multiplex PCR; TCRdb has only the in-frame clones, and not every one. The table lists 130,000 to 150,000 clones, more than 80% of them singletons. The sample comprised peripheral blood. V is TRBV11-2 and J is TRBJ2-7, with a tentative D call TRBD1 (6 bases). The TCR sequence derives from a woman aged 55-70 years with active COVID-19. Here the CDR3 reads CASSQDRPWRPYEQYF. CDR3 nucleotides: TGTGCCAGCAGCCAAGACAGGCCCTGGAGACCCTACGAGCAGTACTTC. The whole variable domain, filled in from reference TRBV11-2 and TRBJ2-7, reads EAGVAQSPRYKIIEKRQSVAFWCNPISGHATLYWYQQILGQGPKLLIQFQNNGVVDDSQLPKDRFSAERLKGVDSTLKIQPAKLEDSAVYLCASSQDRPWRPYEQYFGPGTRLTVT.